Listed here are 12 T cell receptor beta chains from one sample, sequenced in a study of Tregs in tolerant kidney transplant recipients. The table came from immunoSEQ multiplex PCR; TCRdb's copy has only in-frame clones and leaves some out. The sample holds fewer than 80,000 clones, 98% seen once. Sequenced here: Tregs from blood, sampled before the transplant. The receptor set was obtained from a human donor who received a combined kidney and bone marrow transplant.

This chain joins TRBV11-2 and TRBJ2-7; 8 bases align to TRBD1. Trimming at V came to 8 bases and at J to 2 bases, leaving 5 bases not matched to a gene. From germline, CDR1 is SGHAT and CDR2 FQNNGV. This CDR3 spans 13 amino acids. DNA of the CDR3: TGTGCCAGCCTTAGGACAGGGACCTACGAGCAGTACTTC. This sequence encodes CASLRTGTYEQYF.

The chain employs TRBV7-9 and TRBJ2-7; D perhaps matches TRBD1 (6 bases). Trimming removed 5 bases from V and 0 bases from J, with 11 bases in between. The CDR3 extends over 14 amino acids. From germline, CDR1 is SEHNR and CDR2 FQNEAQ (reference sequence). The CDR3 here is CASSVQGVSYEQYF. CDR3 sequence (DNA): TGTGCCAGCAGCGTACAGGGTGTCTCCTACGAGCAGTACTTC.

The chain uses TRBV7-9 and TRBJ1-2; D not certain. Trimming cost V 2 bases and J 4 bases, with 11 bases left between them. This CDR3 is 14 amino acids long. Per germline, CDR1 SEHNR and CDR2 FQNEAQ (reference sequence). CDR3 residues: CASSLTAGPYGYTF. CDR3 nucleotide sequence: TGTGCCAGCAGCTTAACAGCAGGCCCCTATGGCTACACCTTC.

The chain joins TRBV5-1 to TRBJ1-2; D is unclear. CDR3 length equals 16 residues. From germline, CDR1 is SGHRS and CDR2 YFSETQ. Trimming removed 0 bases at V and 3 bases at J, with 15 bases between. The CDR3 loop is CASSLASDQIYYGYTF. The CDR3 region has the DNA TGCGCCAGCAGCTTGGCATCAGATCAAATATACTATGGCTACACCTTC.

This clone has just one count. This chain links TRBV27 with TRBJ1-1; D may be TRBD1 (6 bases). This CDR3 contains 15 residues. Deletions cut 2 bases from V and 1 base from J, with 11 bases between. Germline V lookup: CDR1 MNHEY, CDR2 SMNVEV (reference sequence). CDR3 coding DNA: TGTGCCAGCAGTTTAAGGGCCAGGGGGAACACTGAAGCTTTCTTT. Amino acid sequence: CASSLRARGNTEAFF.

V and J are TRBV20-1 and TRBJ1-2, with 9 bases fitting TRBD1. The CDR3 totals 11 residues. V lost 5 bases and J lost 6; bases outside the gene matches: 1. Looked up from germline, CDR1 is DFQATT and CDR2 is SNEGSKA (reference sequence). This CDR3 is CSAGDRDGYTF. Here the CDR3 DNA reads TGCAGTGCTGGGGACAGGGATGGCTACACCTTC.

This chain joins TRBV10-1 and TRBJ2-7; 9 bases are a match to TRBD1. V was clipped by 7 bases and J by 3 bases; unmatched bases: 7. There are 14 residues in the CDR3. Germline CDR1 WNHNN, CDR2 SYGVQD (reference sequence). CDR3: CASTVQGAHYEQYF. CDR3 coding DNA: TGCGCCAGCACCGTACAGGGGGCGCACTACGAGCAGTACTTC.

The chain links TRBV18 to TRBJ2-5; 9 nucleotides match TRBD1. The J segment lost 5 bases and the V segment lost 3 bases, leaving 1 base of the junction unmatched. Germline V CDR1 and CDR2: KGHSH, LQKENI. CDR3 length: 13 amino acids. CDR3 coding DNA: TGTGCCAGCTCACCCGACAGGGGGGAGACCCAGTACTTC. It yields the protein CASSPDRGETQYF.

CDR3 sequence: CASSQSRLRLAGYDTQYF. DNA of the CDR3: TGCGCCAGCAGCCAGTCGCGTTTGAGGCTAGCGGGATACGATACGCAGTATTTT. The V call is TRBV4-1, the J call TRBJ2-3, with 9 bases that match TRBD2. Per the germline V gene, CDR1 is MGHRA and CDR2 is YSYEKL. The V segment lost 3 bases and the J segment 6 bases; nucleotides outside the gene matches: 16. This CDR3 region has 18 residues.

The gene calls are TRBV6-5 and TRBJ1-2; D call uncertain. CDR1 and CDR2 from the germline V gene are MNHEY and SVGAGI. There are 13 residues in the CDR3. The V end lost 2 bases, the J end lost 1 base, and 5 bases lay between the germline ends. The CDR3 is CASSYEVNYGYTF. The CDR3 DNA follows: TGTGCCAGCAGTTACGAGGTTAACTATGGCTACACCTTC.

The chain links TRBV5-6 to TRBJ1-2; D possibly corresponds to TRBD1 (6 bases). Germline lookup yields CDR1 SGHDT and CDR2 YYEEEE. The length of the CDR3 is 15 residues. V was shortened by 1 base and J by 6 bases, with 16 bases between the two germline ends. The chain's CDR3 is CASSLRLARGDGYTF. As DNA, the CDR3 is TGTGCCAGCAGCTTGAGACTAGCCAGGGGAGATGGCTACACCTTC.

This chain uses TRBV2 with TRBJ1-5; 9 bases match TRBD1. J was trimmed by 7 bases and V by 5 bases; bases with no gene match: 9. The CDR3 spans 15 residues. CDR1 is SNHLY, CDR2 FYNNEI, per germline. The CDR3 loop reads CASSYDRGLEQPQHF. The CDR3 DNA reads TGTGCCAGCAGTTACGACAGGGGGTTAGAACAGCCCCAGCATTTT.